This T cell receptor (beta chain) originates from a study of control samples from healthy donors and cancer patients. From germline, CDR1 is LNHDA and CDR2 SQIVND (reference sequence). V dropped 7 bases and J dropped 5; count of bases not matched to a gene: 5. The length of the CDR3 is 14 residues. Sequenced by immunoSEQ multiplex PCR; TCRdb stores in-frame clones only, minus some. The table has some 150,000 clones, around 94% seen once. The TCR sequence derives from a man aged 55 to 69 with colorectal cancer. The source material was PBMCs. The genes are TRBV19 and TRBJ1-6, with 7 bases fitting TRBD1. The CDR3 loop reads CASTTGTDNSPLHF. DNA of the CDR3: TGTGCCAGTACTACCGGGACAGATAATTCACCCCTCCACTTT.